Listed here are 10 T cell receptor beta chains from one sample, sequenced in a study of T cell repertoires in cytomegalovirus infection. TCRdb fed the reads into MiXCR, producing one record per CDR3 protein. This sample has around 800,000 distinct CDR3 sequences, with less than 35% found just once. No antigen has been assigned to these receptors. Source: cultured CD8+ T cells from PBMCs, taken from culture after CMV antigen stimulation. All receptors come from a human donor in good health (CMV status not recorded). Some clones in this sample may be carry-over from other donors' samples.

The V and J genes are TRBV12-3 or TRBV12-4 and TRBJ2-3; D gene unclear. CDR3 length equals 10 residues. Trimming took 11 bases from V and 7 from J, leaving 10 bases between them. Written as DNA, the CDR3 is TGTGCCCTTTTGGGAAATACGCAGTATTTT. Encoded protein: CALLGNTQYF.

In DNA form, the CDR3 reads TGTGCCAGCAGTTTAGCCCGGGGCGAGCAGTACTTC. It yields the protein CASSLARGEQYF. The chain is built from TRBV27 and TRBJ2-7, with a weak D call TRBD2 (5 bases). Trimming cost V 2 bases and J 6 bases, with 8 bases left between them. From germline, CDR1 is MNHEY and CDR2 SMNVEV (reference sequence). This CDR3 has 12 residues.

The gene calls are TRBV20-1 and TRBJ2-1; 8 nucleotides agree with TRBD2. Germline V CDR1 and CDR2: DFQATT, SNEGSKA (reference sequence). The length of the CDR3 is 18 residues. Trimming took 0 bases from V and 7 from J; bases not matched to a gene: 17. CDR3 sequence reads: CSAREIDPRGLVVNEQFF. The CDR3 DNA reads TGCAGTGCTAGAGAAATTGATCCAAGGGGACTAGTCGTAAATGAGCAGTTCTTC.

The rearrangement links TRBV19 to TRBJ2-1; D might be TRBD1 (5 bases). Trimming shortened V by 2 bases and J by 1 base, and 18 bases separated the two germline ends. From germline, CDR1 is LNHDA and CDR2 SQIVND (reference sequence). CDR3 length: 18 residues. DNA for the CDR3: TGTGCCAGTAGTATATCCCAGGGTCCCTTAGGGTCCTACAATGAGCAGTTCTTC. Translating it yields CASSISQGPLGSYNEQFF. Full variable domain (outside the CDR3, taken from reference TRBV19 and TRBJ2-1): DGGITQSPKYLFRKEGQNVTLSCEQNLNHDAMYWYRQDPGQGLRLIYYSQIVNDFQKGDIAEGYSVSREKKESFPLTVTSAQKNPTAFYLCASSISQGPLGSYNEQFFGPGTRLTVL.

This clonotype was detected a few times. The chain combines TRBV20-1 with TRBJ2-7; 7 bases match TRBD1. Germline-derived CDR1 and CDR2 are DFQATT and SNEGSKA (reference sequence). Trimming cost V 6 bases and J 2 bases; bases outside gene matches: 7. This CDR3 spans 13 amino acids. As DNA, the CDR3 is TGCAGTGCACGCCGGGACAGTACCTACGAGCAGTACTTC. Translating gives CSARRDSTYEQYF.

This clonotype was counted a few times. The rearrangement links TRBV6-1 to TRBJ2-1, with TRBD2 identical over 9 bases. The ends lost 7 bases at V and 9 bases at J; junction bases unmatched: 7. From germline, CDR1 is MNHNS and CDR2 SASEGT. The CDR3 runs 13 residues. Written as DNA, the CDR3 is TGTGCCAGCATGAGGGGACTAGCTTCTGAGCAGTTCTTC. It specifies CASMRGLASEQFF.

The rearrangement uses TRBV4-1 and TRBJ2-7, with 9 bases fitting TRBD1. CDR3 length: 16 residues. V shed 0 bases, J shed 0 bases, and the junction held 3 bases outside the gene matches. Germline V gene sequence: CDR1 MGHRA, CDR2 YSYEKL. CDR3 in amino acids: CASSQEETGGSYEQYF. The CDR3 nucleotides read TGCGCCAGCAGCCAAGAGGAGACAGGGGGCTCCTACGAGCAGTACTTC.

The chain is built from TRBV7-9 and TRBJ2-6, with D perhaps being TRBD1 or TRBD2 (5 bases each). The CDR3 spans 14 residues. Germline V CDR1 and CDR2: SEHNR, FQNEAQ (reference sequence). Between the trimmed V and J ends, which lost 9 bases and 5 bases, there was a span of 14 bases. CDR3 sequence (DNA): TGTGCCAGTTCCCGGGGCTTTAGGGCCAACGTCCTGACTTTC. Translating gives CASSRGFRANVLTF.

The rearrangement links TRBV6-5 to TRBJ1-3, with 9 bases matching TRBD1. Germline V gives CDR1 MNHEY, CDR2 SVGAGI. The CDR3 is 16 residues long. The V and J ends lost 4 bases and 1 base, in that order; junction bases with no gene match: 5. In DNA form, the CDR3 reads TGTGCCAGCAGTTCCGGACAGGGGATTTCTGGAAACACCATATATTTT. Protein product: CASSSGQGISGNTIYF.

V is TRBV7-9 and J is TRBJ1-4; no clear D gene. V lost 1 base and J lost 8, with 8 bases in between. CDR1 is SEHNR, CDR2 FQNEAQ, per germline (reference sequence). The CDR3 loop spans 13 amino acids. The CDR3, as DNA: TGTGCCAGCAGCTTAGGTGAACGGGAAAAACTGTTTTTT. Encoded protein: CASSLGEREKLFF. The full variable domain, in which reference TRBV7-9 and TRBJ1-4 provide the parts outside the CDR3, is DTGVSQNPRHKITKRGQNVTFRCDPISEHNRLYWYRQTLGQGPEFLTYFQNEAQLEKSRLLSDRFSAERPKGSFSTLEIQRTEQGDSAMYLCASSLGEREKLFFGSGTQLSVL.